This T cell receptor (beta chain) was sequenced in a study of T cells in Graves' hyperthyroidism and ophthalmopathy. Amplified TCR beta CDR3 regions came from RNA transcripts. First-round RT-PCR targeting the TCR CDR3 was performed with the HTBI primer set. MiXCR, applied by TCRdb to the multiplex PCR reads, yields one record per CDR3 protein. This table has about 380,000 distinct CDR3 sequences, about 18% appearing once. This clonotype has a count of ten or more. The germline V gene encodes CDR1 LGHDT and CDR2 YNNKEL (reference sequence). The J segment lost 6 bases and the V segment lost 0 bases, leaving 5 bases of the junction unmatched. This CDR3 region has 16 residues.

The chain uses TRBV3-1 and TRBJ1-6; TRBD1 matches 7 bases. This TCR derives from a man aged 18 to 29 with Graves' ophthalmopathy. The sequenced sample consisted of blood. The CDR3 coding sequence is TGTGCCAGCAGCCAAGATATGACAGGGTTTAATTCACCCCTCCACTTT. Its translation: CASSQDMTGFNSPLHF.